This T cell receptor beta chain was captured in a study of tumor and adjacent non-tumor tissue in lung cancer. Study information: There were 12 adenocarcinoma, 2 squamous cell carcinoma and 1 small cell lung cancer cases.

No cell sorting was done before RNA was extracted from the tissue. The CDR3 totals 17 residues. The germline V gene encodes CDR1 SGHAT and CDR2 FQDESV (reference sequence). V dropped 2 bases and J dropped 11 bases, with 27 bases sitting between them. A modified ARM-PCR protocol with three rounds of nested PCR amplified TCRbeta. MiXCR was run by TCRdb on the multiplex PCR reads, yielding one entry per CDR3 protein. This sample has tens of thousands of distinct CDR3 sequences, with approximately 70% found just once. The source is a man in his 60s with non-small cell lung cancer. The chain employs TRBV11-1 and TRBJ1-1; possible D gene TRBD1, 5 bases. Sequenced material: lung tumor tissue. CDR3: CASSLFRDGTVNTQAFF. CDR3 coding DNA: TGTGCCAGCAGCTTATTCAGGGACGGCACAGTTAACACTCAGGCTTTCTTT.